A selection of T cell receptor beta chains follows, all from one sample in a study of cytomegalovirus exposure and HLA in healthy donors. The table came from immunoSEQ multiplex PCR; TCRdb's copy has only in-frame clones and leaves some out. The top ten hold around 1.2% of the sample, which has about 240,000 clones, approximately 84% seen once. The sample comprised PBMCs. The receptors shown here come from a woman in her twenties or thirties in good health and CMV-seropositive. The CDR3 runs from the conserved cysteine through the conserved F or W. The order of the fields is clone size, D gene, J gene, V gene, CDR3 protein, CDR3 DNA. The D gene is left open where the match is weak. Rows give clone size only sometimes, using once, few, many, or a class for an expanded clone.

. | TRBD1 | TRBJ1-2 | TRBV30 | CAWSTGAYGYTF | TGTGCCTGGTCTACAGGGGCCTATGGCTACACCTTC
. | . | TRBJ1-1 | TRBV5-5 | CASSLETNMNTEAFF | TGTGCCAGCAGCTTGGAAACGAACATGAACACTGAAGCTTTCTTT
. | TRBD2 | TRBJ2-1 | TRBV10-1 | CARGTSGRADEQFF | TGCGCCAGGGGGACTAGCGGGAGGGCAGATGAGCAGTTCTTC
. | . | TRBJ2-4 | TRBV27 | CASSLLAFKNIQYF | TGTGCCAGCAGTTTACTAGCGTTCAAAAACATTCAGTACTTC
few | . | TRBJ1-1 | TRBV4-2 | CASSQAGPTEAFF | TGTGCCAGCAGCCAGGCAGGGCCCACTGAAGCTTTCTTT
. | . | TRBJ2-1 | TRBV18 | CASSSLARNDNEQFF | TGTGCCAGCTCGTCTCTAGCGAGAAATGACAATGAGCAGTTCTTC
once | TRBD1 | TRBJ1-1 | TRBV29-1 | CSVTGVSDTEAFF | TGCAGCGTTACAGGGGTTTCGGACACTGAAGCTTTCTTT
. | TRBD1 | TRBJ1-1 | TRBV28 | CASSSGTENTEAFF | TGTGCCAGCAGTTCCGGGACAGAGAACACTGAAGCTTTCTTT
. | TRBD2 | TRBJ2-5 | TRBV5-1 | CASSLYIAGERETQYF | TGCGCCAGCAGCTTGTATATAGCGGGAGAGAGAGAGACCCAGTACTTC
. | TRBD2 | TRBJ2-5 | TRBV29-1 | CSASGLAALQETQYF | TGCAGCGCCTCGGGGCTAGCGGCGTTACAAGAGACCCAGTACTTC
. | . | TRBJ2-3 | TRBV13 | CASSSAGSTDTQYF | TGTGCCAGCAGCTCGGCGGGGTCCACAGATACGCAGTATTTT
. | TRBD2 | TRBJ2-5 | TRBV5-1 | CASSHGQLGRLAGETQYF | TGCGCCAGCAGCCACGGGCAATTGGGCCGACTAGCGGGAGAGACCCAGTACTTC
. | TRBD1 | TRBJ1-2 | TRBV5-6 | CASSLGTGPGYTF | TGTGCCAGCAGCTTGGGGACAGGGCCCGGCTACACCTTC
. | . | TRBJ2-7 | TRBV6-5 | CASSYARSYEQYF | TGTGCCAGCAGTTACGCTAGATCCTACGAGCAGTACTTC